A single sample is the source of the 4 T cell receptor beta chains below, sequenced in a study of shared clonotypes between healthy human individuals. Produced via immunoSEQ multiplex PCR; TCRdb's table is partial and in-frame only. This table holds a few hundred thousand clones, 79% found once. Sequences were obtained from PBMCs. These receptors all come from a woman in her thirties or forties in good health. Some clones in this sample may be carry-over from other donors' samples.

This clone was seen a handful of times. One end of the junction is discordant with germline, which a read error may explain. The chain joins TRBV28 to TRBJ2-7; no clear D. Germline CDR1 is MDHEN and CDR2 is SYDVKM. The CDR3 runs 11 residues. CDR3 nucleotides: TGTGCCAGCAGCATGACCCGCGAGAAGGACTTC. It encodes CASSMTREKDF.

The chain uses TRBV28 and TRBJ1-2, with no clear D. V dropped 1 base and J dropped 3 bases, with 9 bases sitting between them. This CDR3 has 14 residues. CDR1 and CDR2 from the germline V gene are MDHEN and SYDVKM. The CDR3 nucleotides read TGTGCCAGCAGTTTATTTCAGCTCTACTATGGCTACACCTTC. It encodes CASSLFQLYYGYTF.

This clone was seen only a few times. The genes are TRBV28 and TRBJ1-2; D is perhaps TRBD1 (5 bases). This CDR3 region has 11 residues. V dropped 5 bases and J dropped 8 bases, with 9 bases sitting between them. The germline V gene encodes CDR1 MDHEN and CDR2 SYDVKM. This CDR3 is CASSPNRGYTF. In DNA, the CDR3 is TGTGCCAGCAGTCCCAACAGGGGCTACACCTTC.

Concerning this clone: This sample also contains other DNA sequences that code for the same CDR3. The chain uses TRBV28 and TRBJ2-7, with 11 bases matching TRBD2. The CDR3 totals 13 residues. Germline-derived CDR1 and CDR2 are MDHEN and SYDVKM. J was trimmed by 2 bases and V by 6 bases; bases with no gene match: 0. The DNA of the CDR3 is TGTGCCAGCAGGACTAGCGGGGCCTACGAGCAGTACTTC. It is translated as CASRTSGAYEQYF.